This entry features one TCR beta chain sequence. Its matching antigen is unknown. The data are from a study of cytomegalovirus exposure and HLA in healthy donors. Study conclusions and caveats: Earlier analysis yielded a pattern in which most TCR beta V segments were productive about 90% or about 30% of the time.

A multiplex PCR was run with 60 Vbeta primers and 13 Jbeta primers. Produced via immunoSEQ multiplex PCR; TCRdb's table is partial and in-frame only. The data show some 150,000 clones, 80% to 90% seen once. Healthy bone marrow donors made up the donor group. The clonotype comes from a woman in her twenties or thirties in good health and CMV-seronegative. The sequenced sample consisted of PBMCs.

The CDR3 nucleotides read TGTGCCAGCAGCTTAAGCAGGGACGAGCAGTACTTC. Encoded protein: CASSLSRDEQYF. The V call is TRBV7-2, the J call TRBJ2-7; perhaps TRBD1 as D (5 bases). CDR1 and CDR2 from the germline V gene are SGHTA and FQGNSA. The CDR3 is 12 residues long. Trimming removed 2 bases at V and 5 bases at J, with 7 bases between.